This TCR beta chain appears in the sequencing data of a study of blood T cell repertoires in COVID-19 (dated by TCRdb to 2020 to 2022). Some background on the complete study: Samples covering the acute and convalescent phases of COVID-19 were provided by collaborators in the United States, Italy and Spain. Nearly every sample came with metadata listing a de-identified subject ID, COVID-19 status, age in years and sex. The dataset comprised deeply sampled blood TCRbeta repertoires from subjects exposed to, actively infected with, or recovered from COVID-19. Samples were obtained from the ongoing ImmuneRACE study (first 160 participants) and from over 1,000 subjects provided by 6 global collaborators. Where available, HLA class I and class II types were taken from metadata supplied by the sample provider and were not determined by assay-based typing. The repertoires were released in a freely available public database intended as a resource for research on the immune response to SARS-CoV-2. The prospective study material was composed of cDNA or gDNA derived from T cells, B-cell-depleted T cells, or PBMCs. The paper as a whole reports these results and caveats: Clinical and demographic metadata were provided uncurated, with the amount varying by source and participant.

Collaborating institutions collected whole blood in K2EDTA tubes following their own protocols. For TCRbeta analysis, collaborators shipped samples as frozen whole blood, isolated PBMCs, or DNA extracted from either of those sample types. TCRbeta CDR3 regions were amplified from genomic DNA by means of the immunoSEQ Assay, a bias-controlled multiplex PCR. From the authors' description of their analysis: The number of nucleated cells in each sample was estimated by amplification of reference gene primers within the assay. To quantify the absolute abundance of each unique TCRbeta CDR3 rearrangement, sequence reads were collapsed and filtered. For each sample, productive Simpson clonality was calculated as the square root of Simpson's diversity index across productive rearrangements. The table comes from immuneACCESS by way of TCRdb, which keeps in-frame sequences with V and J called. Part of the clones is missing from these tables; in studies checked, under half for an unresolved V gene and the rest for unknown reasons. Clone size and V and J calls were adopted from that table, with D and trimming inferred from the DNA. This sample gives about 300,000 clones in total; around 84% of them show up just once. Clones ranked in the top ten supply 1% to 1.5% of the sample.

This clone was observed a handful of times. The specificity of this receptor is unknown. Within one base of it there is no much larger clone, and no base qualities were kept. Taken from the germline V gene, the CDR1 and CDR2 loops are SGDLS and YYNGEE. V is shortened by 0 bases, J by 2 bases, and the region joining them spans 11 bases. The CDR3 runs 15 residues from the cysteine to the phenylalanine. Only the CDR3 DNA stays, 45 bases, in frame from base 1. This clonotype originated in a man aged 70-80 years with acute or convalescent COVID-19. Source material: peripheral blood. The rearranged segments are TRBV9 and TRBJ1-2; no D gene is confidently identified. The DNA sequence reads TGTGCCAGCAGCGTAGGTAACAACAAGAACTATGGCTACACCTTC. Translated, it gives CASSVGNNKNYGYTF.